A selection of T cell receptor beta chains follows, all from one sample in a study of regulatory and conventional T cells in RAG deficiency. Data came from immunoSEQ multiplex PCR; TCRdb stores just in-frame clones and leaves some out. The sample holds some 35,000 clones, 76% seen once. These data were likewise used in another study, on regulatory T cells.

Source material: CD4+ effector T cells sorted from blood. The source of these receptors is a human donor in good health. The CDR3 runs from the conserved cysteine through the conserved F or W. D genes are given only for firm matches. Clone size is stated in some rows and not others, as once, few, many or a class when expanded.

V,D,J,size,DNA,CDR3
TRBV19,TRBD1,TRBJ1-5,few,TGTGCCAGTAGTGTGCAACGAACAGGGGGCAATCAGCCCCAGCATTTT,CASSVQRTGGNQPQHF
TRBV18,NA,TRBJ2-3,NA,TGTGCCAGCTCACCACCAAGCGGGGATACGCAGTATTTT,CASSPPSGDTQYF
TRBV5-1,NA,TRBJ1-2,few,TGCGCCAGCAGCAGGGACCCGGCCATGTTGAGTGGCTACACCTTC,CASSRDPAMLSGYTF
TRBV18,NA,TRBJ1-6,NA,TGTGCCAGCTCACCGACGACAGCCCCCATAACCCCCCTCCACTTT,CASSPTTAPITPLHF
TRBV9,NA,TRBJ1-2,NA,TGTGCCAGCAGTCCCGACGGGAACTATGGCTACACCTTC,CASSPDGNYGYTF
TRBV11-3,NA,TRBJ2-6,NA,TGTGCCAGCAGCGCCGGATTCGGTCACCCCTCTGGGGCCAACGTCCTGACTTTC,CASSAGFGHPSGANVLTF
TRBV29-1,NA,TRBJ2-5,NA,TGCAGCGTTGACAAGTACCAAGAGACCCAGTACTTC,CSVDKYQETQYF
TRBV27,NA,TRBJ2-5,NA,TGTGCCAGCAGTCCCAGGCGAGGGCGCACGGAGACCCAGTACTTC,CASSPRRGRTETQYF
TRBV5-1,NA,TRBJ2-5,NA,TGCGCCAGCCGCCGGGGACAAGAGACCCAGTACTTC,CASRRGQETQYF
TRBV10-3,NA,TRBJ2-1,few,TGTGCCATCAGGGGTGACAGGTCCCCCTACAATGAGCAGTTCTTC,CAIRGDRSPYNEQFF
TRBV9,TRBD2,TRBJ2-7,NA,TGTGCCAGCAGCGTAGAGCAAACGGGGGGGCCGGGGGAGCAGTACTTC,CASSVEQTGGPGEQYF
TRBV29-1,NA,TRBJ1-2,NA,TGCAGCATCACATACAAGGGGGTCTATGGCTACACCTTC,CSITYKGVYGYTF
TRBV5-6,NA,TRBJ1-2,NA,TGTGCCAGCAGCTTGGTACAGGGAGGCTACACCTTC,CASSLVQGGYTF
TRBV2,NA,TRBJ2-2,NA,TGTGCCAGTACGGGACAGAACACCGGGGAGCTGTTTTTT,CASTGQNTGELFF
TRBV5-4,NA,TRBJ1-5,NA,TGTGCCAGCAGCTTGGCGGGGAGCAATCAGCCCCAGCATTTT,CASSLAGSNQPQHF
TRBV7-8,NA,TRBJ1-2,NA,TGTGCCAGCAGCTTAGCCCCAAACCAGGGACTGTCAAACCCTAACTATGGCTACACCTTC,CASSLAPNQGLSNPNYGYTF
TRBV28,NA,TRBJ1-6,few,TGTGCCAGCAGTGAGCCCGAGACAGGAATTAATTCACCCCTCCACTTT,CASSEPETGINSPLHF
TRBV6-6,NA,TRBJ1-2,few,TGTGCCAGCAGGAAACAGGATTACTATGGCTACACCTTC,CASRKQDYYGYTF
TRBV5-6,NA,TRBJ2-5,NA,TGTGCCAGCAGCTCAGAGGGATGGAAGGGGTACCAAGAGACCCAGTACTTC,CASSSEGWKGYQETQYF
TRBV7-2,NA,TRBJ1-3,NA,TGTGCCAGCAGCTTGGGGGGACTAAACGGAAACACCATATATTTT,CASSLGGLNGNTIYF
TRBV6-1,NA,TRBJ2-7,NA,TGTGCCAGCAGCATGACAGAACTGACCGGAGGGCAGTACTTC,CASSMTELTGGQYF
TRBV5-1,TRBD1,TRBJ2-7,NA,TGCGCCAGCAGCGGGCCTAGGACAGGGTTGAGCGAGCAGTACTTC,CASSGPRTGLSEQYF
TRBV5-4,NA,TRBJ1-1,NA,TGTGCCAGCAGCTTGCGGGCACAGAAGAACACTGAAGCTTTCTTT,CASSLRAQKNTEAFF
TRBV29-1,TRBD2,TRBJ2-5,NA,TGCAGCGTTGACAGGGTGAGGGCGGGGGGGCCTCAAGAGACCCAGTACTTC,CSVDRVRAGGPQETQYF
TRBV7-3,NA,TRBJ1-1,once,TGTGCCAGCAGCTTAAACAGGGACATGAACACTGAAGCTTTCTTT,CASSLNRDMNTEAFF
TRBV6-1,TRBD1,TRBJ1-1,NA,TGTGCCAGCAGCGAATTACAGGGGGCGGGATCTGCTTTCTTT,CASSELQGAGSAFF